This T cell receptor beta chain was sequenced in a study of blood T cell repertoires in COVID-19. Clones were read by immunoSEQ multiplex PCR, and TCRdb kept only the in-frame ones, dropping some. The sample lists 55,000 to 75,000 clones, approximately 88% seen once, with 3.5% in the top ten. Trimming at V came to 2 bases and at J to 7 bases, leaving 6 bases not matched to a gene. The germline CDR1 and CDR2 sequences are SGHDN and FVKESK. The CDR3 covers 15 residues. The sequenced material came from peripheral blood. This clonotype was obtained from a man aged 50 to 60 with active COVID-19. This rearrangement joins TRBV14 to TRBJ2-7; 12 nucleotides agree with TRBD1. For the CDR3, the DNA is TGTGCCAGCAGCCAAAAAGGGACAGGGGGCGGTGAGCAGTACTTC. It codes for CASSQKGTGGGEQYF.